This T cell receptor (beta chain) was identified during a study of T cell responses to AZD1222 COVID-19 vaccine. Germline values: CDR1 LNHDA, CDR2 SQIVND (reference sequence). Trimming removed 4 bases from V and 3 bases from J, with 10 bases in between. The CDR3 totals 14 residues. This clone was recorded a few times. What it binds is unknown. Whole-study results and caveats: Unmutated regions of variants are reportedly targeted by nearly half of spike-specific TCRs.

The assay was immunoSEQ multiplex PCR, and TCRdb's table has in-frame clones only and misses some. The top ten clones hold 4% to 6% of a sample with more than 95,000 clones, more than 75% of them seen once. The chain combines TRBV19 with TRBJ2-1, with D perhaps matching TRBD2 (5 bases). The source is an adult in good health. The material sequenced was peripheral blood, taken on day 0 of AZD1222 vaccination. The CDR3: CASSRRSLYNEQFF. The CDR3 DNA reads TGTGCCAGTAGTAGGAGGTCCCTCTACAATGAGCAGTTCTTC. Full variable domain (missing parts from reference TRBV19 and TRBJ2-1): DGGITQSPKYLFRKEGQNVTLSCEQNLNHDAMYWYRQDPGQGLRLIYYSQIVNDFQKGDIAEGYSVSREKKESFPLTVTSAQKNPTAFYLCASSRRSLYNEQFFGPGTRLTVL.